The TCR beta chain under discussion was sequenced for a study of prognosis after radiotherapy for stage I lung cancer. Two-round multiplex PCR on genomic DNA was the method by which TCR beta CDR3 was amplified. During first-round PCR, primers specific to each TRBV and TRBJ gene were used. Using its own MiXCR run on the multiplex PCR reads, TCRdb lists one record per CDR3 protein. The sample includes roughly 9,000 distinct CDR3 sequences, around 62% of them seen just once. As to this clonotype: The antigen remains unidentified. At one of its ends the junction is not consistent with the germline gene, which may arise from a read error.

Germline assignment: CDR1 MRHNA and CDR2 SNTAGT. The CDR3 sequence is 15 residues long. Study outcomes and limitations: After stereotactic body radiation therapy, patients with later distant metastases showed lower Shannon entropy. The way patients used TRBV and TRBJ genes reportedly differed depending on whether they had metastases.

The origin of this receptor is a donor aged 50 or older with non-small cell lung cancer. The chain links TRBV6-4 to TRBJ1-6; 7 nucleotides line up with TRBD1. The sequencing here drew on PBMCs, taken before or after stereotactic body radiation therapy (not recorded which). DNA of the CDR3: TGTGCCAGCAGCACCGACTGGACAGGATCCTCACCACTCCACTTT. The encoded protein is CASSTDWTGSSPLHF.